This T cell receptor beta chain was captured by sequencing in a study of shared clonotypes between healthy human individuals. Notes on this clone: The antigen is undetermined.

The CDR3 extends over 17 amino acids. After removal of 4 bases from V and 0 bases from J, the junction contained 11 bases not matched to a gene. The germline V gene has CDR1 SGDLS and CDR2 YYNGEE. Original methodology: ImmunoSEQ sequences covered only the junction and lacked quality scores; filtering therefore differed. Clones were read by immunoSEQ multiplex PCR, and TCRdb kept only the in-frame ones, dropping some. The D gene and trimming were derived from the DNA, and the V and J assignments and clone size from that table. The repertoire holds millions of clones, with just over 90% as singletons. Study outcomes and limitations: Some clonotypes were shared by all four sorted-subset donors, while others were not shared. The non-shared ones had lower generation probabilities than the shared ones.

Terminally differentiated effector memory CD45RA+ cells were excluded from the naive CD8 cells, which were CD45RO-negative and positively selected for CCR7. The receptor was isolated from a man between 18 and 29 years old in good health. Some clones in this sample may be carry-over from other donors' samples. Sample: naive CD8+ T cells from PBMCs. This chain joins TRBV9 and TRBJ2-3, with 7 positions matching TRBD2. This chain's CDR3 is CASSLSGSWGSTDTQYF. The CDR3 nucleotides read TGTGCCAGCAGCCTTAGCGGGTCTTGGGGCAGCACAGATACGCAGTATTTT.